These 11 T cell receptor beta chains were sequenced from one sample in a study of spatial heterogeneity in lung cancer. One entry per CDR3 protein, called by TCRdb with MiXCR from the 5' RACE reads. Among roughly 48,000 distinct CDR3 sequences listed, around 11% were seen once. As for time point: sample taken at primary tumor resection. The study sequenced unsorted whole RNA from tumor, nontumor lung or frozen PBMC. This material consisted of PBMCs, taken at surgery. Receptors were obtained from a female donor with early-stage non-small cell lung cancer.

This chain joins TRBV5-1 and TRBJ1-1; 8 bases match TRBD1. The CDR3 has 12 residues. Germline V CDR1 and CDR2: SGHRS, YFSETQ. The V and J ends lost 4 bases and 10 bases, in that order; junction bases with no gene match: 6. The DNA for the CDR3 is TGCGCCAGCAGCCCGACAGGGGAAGGAGCTTTCTTT. It is translated as CASSPTGEGAFF.

This clonotype has more than one count but fewer than ten. This chain connects TRBV20-1 to TRBJ2-4, with 12 positions matching TRBD2. The CDR3 loop spans 14 amino acids. Germline assignment: CDR1 DFQATT and CDR2 SNEGSKA (reference sequence). V lost 5 bases to trimming and J lost 4 bases; unmatched junction nucleotides: 3. The DNA of the CDR3 is TGCAGTGCTCCTAGCGGGGGGGCTAAAAACATTCAGTACTTC. As protein: CSAPSGGAKNIQYF.

The rearrangement uses TRBV28 and TRBJ2-5, with a possible D match to TRBD1 (7 bases). This CDR3 contains 15 residues. V was cut by 10 bases and J by 5 bases, with 23 bases left in between. Germline CDR1 is MDHEN and CDR2 is SYDVKM. The CDR3 loop reads CATSRGTEARETQYF. In DNA form, the CDR3 reads TGTGCCACCTCCCGGGGGACAGAGGCGAGGGAGACCCAGTACTTC. Filled out from reference TRBV28 and TRBJ2-5, the complete variable domain reads DVKVTQSSRYLVKRTGEKVFLECVQDMDHENMFWYRQDPGLGLRLIYFSYDVKMKEKGDIPEGYSVSREKKERFSLILESASTNQTSMYLCATSRGTEARETQYFGPGTRLLVL.

This chain links TRBV20-1 with TRBJ1-4, with D unclear. Germline CDR1 reads DFQATT; CDR2 reads SNEGSKA (reference sequence). The V and J ends lost 0 bases and 5 bases respectively, with 4 bases between them. The CDR3 spans 12 residues. As DNA, the CDR3 is TGCAGTGCTAGAGATCACAATGAAAAACTGTTTTTT. It is translated as CSARDHNEKLFF.

This clonotype showed up many times. The chain employs TRBV12-3 or TRBV12-4 and TRBJ1-6; the D is unclear. This CDR3 comprises 15 residues. The V end was cut by 5 bases, the J end by 3 bases, with 11 bases between. The chain's CDR3 is CASSPPRGYNSPLHF. DNA of the CDR3: TGTGCCAGCAGTCCCCCACGGGGCTATAATTCACCCCTCCACTTT.

This clonotype was detected many times. The chain joins TRBV2 to TRBJ2-7; D could derive from TRBD1 or TRBD2 (6 bases each). Trimming pared 6 bases from V and 4 bases from J, leaving 16 bases between. Germline assignment: CDR1 SNHLY and CDR2 FYNNEI. The CDR3 consists of 14 residues. CDR3 DNA: TGTGCCAGCAGCCGGGAAGGGGGGACGTACGAGCAGTACTTC. It yields the protein CASSREGGTYEQYF.

This clonotype appeared many times. This chain joins TRBV7-2 and TRBJ2-2; D not certain. The V and J ends lost 6 bases and 0 bases respectively, with 8 bases between them. The germline V gene has CDR1 SGHTA and CDR2 FQGNSA. The CDR3 sequence is 14 residues long. The CDR3 bases are TGTGCCAGCAGGGGGTACGCGAACACCGGGGAGCTGTTTTTT. It codes for CASRGYANTGELFF.

This clonotype has just a few counts. This rearrangement joins TRBV12-3 or TRBV12-4 to TRBJ2-7; no firm D call. Trimming cost V 5 bases and J 2 bases, with 13 bases left between them. The CDR3 totals 14 residues. CDR3 protein: CASSPPQVPYEQYF. CDR3 in DNA: TGTGCCAGCAGTCCTCCGCAAGTCCCCTACGAGCAGTACTTC.

The DNA for the CDR3 is TGTGCCACCCGGGACCTTTTCCAAGAGACCCAGTACTTC. Translating gives CATRDLFQETQYF. The chain joins TRBV6-5 to TRBJ2-5; D might be TRBD1 or TRBD2, each matching 5 bases. The V end was cut by 10 bases, the J end by 1 base, with 13 bases between. The CDR3 is 13 amino acids. Germline V gives CDR1 MNHEY, CDR2 SVGAGI.

V gene TRBV28 combines with J gene TRBJ1-5, with D unclear. The germline V gene encodes CDR1 MDHEN and CDR2 SYDVKM. The V end was cut by 6 bases, the J end by 7 bases, with 10 bases between. The length of the CDR3 is 12 residues. CDR3 loop: CASSLDIQPQHF. Here the CDR3 DNA reads TGTGCCAGCAGCCTAGACATCCAGCCCCAGCATTTT. Looking up the rest from reference TRBV28 and TRBJ1-5 gives the full variable domain: DVKVTQSSRYLVKRTGEKVFLECVQDMDHENMFWYRQDPGLGLRLIYFSYDVKMKEKGDIPEGYSVSREKKERFSLILESASTNQTSMYLCASSLDIQPQHFGDGTRLSIL.

The chain combines TRBV5-1 with TRBJ1-2, with 9 bases lining up with TRBD1. V gave up 4 bases and J gave up 7 bases; unmatched junction bases: 8. This CDR3 is 14 amino acids long. Per the germline V gene, CDR1 is SGHRS and CDR2 is YFSETQ. CDR3 sequence: CASSGRTGVTGYTF. The CDR3 nucleotides are TGCGCCAGCAGCGGTAGGACAGGGGTTACTGGCTACACCTTC.